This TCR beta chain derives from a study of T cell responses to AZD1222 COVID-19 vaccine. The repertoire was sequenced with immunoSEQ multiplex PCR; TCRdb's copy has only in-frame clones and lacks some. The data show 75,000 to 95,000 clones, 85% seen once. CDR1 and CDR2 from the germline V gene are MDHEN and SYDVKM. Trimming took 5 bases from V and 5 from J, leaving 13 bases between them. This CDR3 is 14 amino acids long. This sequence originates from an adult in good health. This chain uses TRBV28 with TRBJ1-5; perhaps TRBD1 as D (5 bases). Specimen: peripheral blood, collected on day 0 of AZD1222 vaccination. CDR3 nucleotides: TGTGCCAGCAGTATTCCCCAGGGCTATCAGCCCCAGCATTTT. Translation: CASSIPQGYQPQHF.